These 10 T cell receptor beta chains were sequenced from one sample in a study of cytomegalovirus exposure and HLA in healthy donors. In the PCR, 60 Vbeta and 13 Jbeta primers were used. Using immunoSEQ multiplex PCR, the repertoire was profiled, and TCRdb retains in-frame clones only, with some absent. The profile shows under 110,000 clones, around 75% of them singletons. Sequenced material: PBMCs. These receptor sequences come from a man aged 35 to 55 in good health and CMV-seronegative.

The CDR3 is CSGGLGETGELFF. CDR3 nucleotide sequence: TGCAGCGGGGGACTAGGGGAGACCGGGGAGCTGTTTTTT. The V call is TRBV29-1, the J call TRBJ2-2; 8 bases map to TRBD2. This CDR3 has 13 residues. Germline V CDR1 and CDR2: SQVTM, ANQGSEA. Germline trimming cut 7 bases from V and 5 bases from J; bases unmatched to any gene: 6.

The chain joins TRBV28 to TRBJ1-2; 10 nucleotides align to TRBD1. CDR3 length: 15 amino acids. Germline CDR1 reads MDHEN; CDR2 reads SYDVKM. With 6 bases clipped from V and 4 bases from J, the junction kept 8 bases outside the gene matches. CDR3 residues: CASSQPGQGTYGYTF. CDR3 coding DNA: TGTGCCAGCAGCCAACCGGGACAGGGGACCTATGGCTACACCTTC.

The chain carries TRBV2 and TRBJ1-1; tentatively, D is TRBD1 (6 bases). V was pared by 6 bases and J by 5 bases, with 16 bases between. This CDR3 has 14 residues. Germline values: CDR1 SNHLY, CDR2 FYNNEI. CDR3 region: CASRSHRVRTEAFF. Here the CDR3 DNA reads TGTGCCAGCAGGAGCCACAGGGTCAGGACTGAAGCTTTCTTT.

This sequence joins TRBV5-4 and TRBJ2-7, with a tentative D call TRBD1 (5 bases). Trimming stripped 0 bases from V and 5 bases from J, with 9 bases between. The V gene's germline CDR1 is SGHNT and CDR2 YYREEE (reference sequence). CDR3 length: 13 amino acids. For the CDR3, the DNA is TGTGCCAGCAGCTTGGTTGGGGCGAACGAGCAGTACTTC. Translated: CASSLVGANEQYF.

The V call is TRBV5-8, the J call TRBJ2-7; D may be TRBD2 (6 bases). Between the trimmed V and J ends, which lost 6 bases and 5 bases, there was a span of 27 bases. The CDR3 is made up of 17 amino acids. CDR1 is SGHTS and CDR2 is YDEGEE in the germline V gene. CDR3 in amino acids: CASTLSRTSEGNDEQYF. CDR3 nucleotides: TGTGCCAGCACCCTTAGCCGTACCTCGGAGGGGAACGACGAGCAGTACTTC.

This clone has a handful of counts. This chain links TRBV2 with TRBJ2-4; the D gene is possibly TRBD2 (5 bases). The CDR3 loop spans 13 amino acids. Germline CDR1 and CDR2: SNHLY and FYNNEI. Deletions cut 6 bases from V and 2 bases from J, with 8 bases between. In DNA form, the CDR3 reads TGTGCCAGCAGGGAGGACTCCAAAAACATTCAGTACTTC. This sequence encodes CASREDSKNIQYF.

This chain links TRBV6-6 with TRBJ2-5; possible D gene TRBD2, 5 bases. Germline CDR1 MNHNY, CDR2 SVGAGI (reference sequence). The CDR3 has 13 residues. The V gene lost 5 bases and the J gene lost 4 bases, with 11 bases spanning the gap. Here the CDR3 reads CASSRGLRETQYF. The CDR3 region has the DNA TGTGCCAGCAGTAGAGGGTTAAGAGAGACCCAGTACTTC.

The V gene is TRBV5-1, the J gene TRBJ1-1; D is uncertain. The CDR3 contains 14 residues. Germline values: CDR1 SGHRS, CDR2 YFSETQ. Deletions cut 1 base from V and 1 base from J, with 8 bases between. The CDR3 nucleotides are TGCGCCAGCAGCTTGTTACAAGAGAACACTGAAGCTTTCTTT. Its translation is CASSLLQENTEAFF. The full variable domain, with the rest looked up from reference TRBV5-1 and TRBJ1-1, is KAGVTQTPRYLIKTRGQQVTLSCSPISGHRSVSWYQQTPGQGLQFLFEYFSETQRNKGNFPGRFSGRQFSNSRSEMNVSTLELGDSALYLCASSLLQENTEAFFGQGTRLTVV.

The DNA for the CDR3 is TGCGCCAGCAGTGAGTCCACAGCTACCGCCGTAGCTTTCTTT. Its protein is CASSESTATAVAFF. The rearrangement joins TRBV10-2 to TRBJ1-1, with unresolved D. This CDR3 has 14 amino acids. V gave up 0 bases and J gave up 10 bases, with 15 bases separating them. Germline values: CDR1 WSHSY, CDR2 SAAADI.

This chain connects TRBV15 to TRBJ2-3; weak D call: TRBD1 (5 bases). Germline CDR1 and CDR2: LNHNV and YYDKDF (reference sequence). V was trimmed by 7 bases and J by 0 bases, leaving 14 bases between them. CDR3 size: 15 residues. The CDR3 bases are TGTGCCACCAACCGTGACAGCTCTAGCACAGATACGCAGTATTTT. Amino acid sequence: CATNRDSSSTDTQYF.